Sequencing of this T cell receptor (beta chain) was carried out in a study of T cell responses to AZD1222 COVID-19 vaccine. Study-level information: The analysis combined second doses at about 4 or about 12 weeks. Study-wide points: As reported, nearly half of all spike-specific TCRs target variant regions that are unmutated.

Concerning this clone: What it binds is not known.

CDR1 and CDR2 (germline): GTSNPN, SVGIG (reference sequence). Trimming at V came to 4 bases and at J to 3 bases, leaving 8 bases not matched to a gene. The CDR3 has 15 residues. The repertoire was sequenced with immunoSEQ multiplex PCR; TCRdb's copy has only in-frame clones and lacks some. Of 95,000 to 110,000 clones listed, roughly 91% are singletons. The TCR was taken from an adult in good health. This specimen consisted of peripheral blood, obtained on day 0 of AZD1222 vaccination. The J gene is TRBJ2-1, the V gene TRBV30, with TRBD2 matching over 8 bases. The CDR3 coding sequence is TGTGCCTGGAAGCCGAGCGGGAGTAGCTACAATGAGCAGTTCTTC. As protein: CAWKPSGSSYNEQFF.